The clone carrying this T cell receptor (beta chain) was seen many times. This sample was taken from a study of identical twins. TCRdb re-called the 5' RACE reads through MiXCR, storing one row per CDR3 protein. The repertoire holds 350,000 to 600,000 distinct CDR3 sequences, with 11% to 15% as singletons. The length of the CDR3 is 14 residues. Trimming took 4 bases from V and 0 from J, leaving 10 bases between them. Germline V gene lookup returns CDR1 SQVTM and CDR2 ANQGSEA. The data also belong to a second study, concerning yellow fever vaccine responses in identical twins.

The sample was CD4+ T cells sorted from blood. The TCR originated in a woman under 30 in good health. This chain uses TRBV29-1 with TRBJ2-1; perhaps TRBD2 as D (5 bases). CDR3 sequence (DNA): TGCAGCGTTGCTACGGGAAGCTCCTACAATGAGCAGTTCTTC. Amino acid sequence: CSVATGSSYNEQFF.